This T cell receptor (beta chain) emerged from a study of Tregs in tolerant kidney transplant recipients. Study results and limitations: Expanding Tregs on activated donor B cells appeared to best identify donor-specific TCRbeta clones. Biological reproducibility was not directly addressed in this study. Validation in larger populations is needed because few patients were studied.

V lost 0 bases and J lost 4; bases outside the gene matches: 10. Germline CDR1 and CDR2: MGHRA and YSYEKL. The CDR3 is 19 residues long. The method was immunoSEQ multiplex PCR; TCRdb's version includes in-frame clones alone and lacks a portion of them. The profile shows 100,000 to 150,000 clones, about 90% of them singletons. CD4+CD25+CD127- Tregs, CD4+CD25- non-Tregs, CD4 and CD8 cells were sorted. Comment on this clone: What it binds is unknown.

The sequenced material came from CD4+ T cells from blood. V is TRBV4-1 and J is TRBJ2-1; 12 bases line up with TRBD2. The receptor comes from a human donor in good health. Here the CDR3 reads CASSQDRTSGISRYNEQFF. CDR3 nucleotide sequence: TGCGCCAGCAGCCAAGACCGGACTAGCGGGATCAGCAGGTACAATGAGCAGTTCTTC.